This paragraph reports one T cell receptor (beta chain). Using immunoSEQ multiplex PCR, the repertoire was profiled, and TCRdb retains in-frame clones only, with some absent. The sample contains around 78,000 clones, 87% of which appear only once. The entry originates in a study of OX40 agonist ivuxolimab in advanced cancers. The source was CD4+ or CD8+ T cells sorted from blood, collected in a trial of the OX40 agonist ivuxolimab. The TCR comes from an adult with an advanced solid tumor such as melanoma, head and neck, liver or kidney cancer.

In DNA form, the CDR3 reads TGTGCCACGACCGGACAGGGGATTCACGAGCAGTACTTC. This sequence encodes CATTGQGIHEQYF. The V gene is TRBV25-1, the J gene TRBJ2-7, with 9 bases matching TRBD1. Germline V lookup: CDR1 MGHDK, CDR2 SYGVNS. CDR3 length: 13 residues. V shed 10 bases and J 5 bases; nucleotides not matched to a gene: 9.